Here is one T cell receptor beta chain with its context. Its antigen remains unknown. The data were obtained in a study of CD8 T cells in ankylosing spondylitis. Libraries of TCR beta came from quantitative 5'-RACE with molecular barcodes. One entry per CDR3 protein results from TCRdb running MiXCR on the 5' RACE reads. The sample lists about 700,000 distinct CDR3 sequences, 15% to 20% seen once, with 19% in the top ten. After removal of 2 bases from V and 4 bases from J, the junction contained 0 bases not matched to a gene. Germline V gene data show CDR1 as MNHEY and CDR2 as SVGAGI. The CDR3 loop spans 14 amino acids. Notes on the study in general: Characteristic of ankylosing spondylitis blood, it appeared, was a TCR beta motif comprising several highly homologous variants.

This clonotype was sampled from a male donor with ankylosing spondylitis. The chain employs TRBV6-5 and TRBJ2-3; 10 positions agree with TRBD1. The sequenced material came from blood, either unsorted or a sorted T cell fraction (not recorded which). The CDR3, as DNA: TGTGCCAGCAGTTACGGGACAGGGGCAGATACGCAGTATTTT. Protein: CASSYGTGADTQYF.